This T cell receptor beta chain originates from a study of cytomegalovirus exposure and HLA in healthy donors. Whole-study results and caveats: Sequencing artifact likely explains a cluster of highly shared sequence variants.

The PCR employed 60 Vbeta primers together with 13 Jbeta primers. This table comes from immunoSEQ multiplex PCR, and its TCRdb copy is limited to in-frame clones, with some not included. This sample has around 90,000 clones; about nine tenths occur once, and the top ten carry approximately 9.2%. The CDR3 consists of 15 residues. Germline CDR1 MDHEN, CDR2 SYDVKM. V dropped 7 bases and J dropped 2; count of bases not matched to a gene: 6. Remarks on this clone: The antigen is not known.

What was sequenced was PBMCs. The chain employs TRBV28 and TRBJ1-3; TRBD1 matches 9 bases. This receptor was obtained from a man aged 25-45 years in good health and CMV-seropositive. The CDR3 DNA sequence: TGTGCCAGCAACCGACAGGGGGTCGCTGGAAACACCATATATTTT. Translated: CASNRQGVAGNTIYF. Full variable domain (remainder filled in from reference TRBV28 and TRBJ1-3): DVKVTQSSRYLVKRTGEKVFLECVQDMDHENMFWYRQDPGLGLRLIYFSYDVKMKEKGDIPEGYSVSREKKERFSLILESASTNQTSMYLCASNRQGVAGNTIYFGEGSWLTVV.